This record covers a single T cell receptor beta chain. As yet, its antigen is unknown. The data were obtained in a study of CXCR3-negative and CXCR3-positive naive CD8 T cells. Study-wide points: The TRB CDR3s that CXCR3-positive naive cells carried were more hydrophobic than those of CXCR3-negative naive cells.

TRB cDNA was prepared as libraries by UMI-labeled 5' RACE. TCRdb re-called the 5' RACE reads and shows each CDR3 protein once, DNA omitted. In all, the sample yields about 63,000 distinct CDR3 sequences. Looked up from germline, CDR1 is LNHNV and CDR2 is YYDKDF (reference sequence). The CDR3 consists of 12 residues. This sequence originates from a human donor in good health. Some clones in this sample may be carry-over from other donors' samples. V is TRBV15 and J is TRBJ2-4; lacking DNA, the TRBD2 call made by TCRdb goes unchecked. Specimen: naive CXCR3+ CD8+ T cells from blood. Subset reported: CD45RO-CCR7+CD27+CD95- naive CD8+ T cells expressing CXCR3 (TNR3+). CDR3 loop: CATGGGWDNQYF.